Below, 11 T cell receptor beta chains from the same sample are listed, as sequenced in a study of blood T cell repertoires in COVID-19. The data were produced by immunoSEQ multiplex PCR, yet TCRdb's version contains in-frame clones alone and is incomplete. The sample consists of 100,000 to 150,000 clones, 82% of them appearing once. Sequenced material: peripheral blood. Receptors originate from a woman in her seventies with acute or convalescent COVID-19.

This clone was observed a few times. The chain recombines TRBV15 with TRBJ1-6, with D unclear. Germline CDR1 LNHNV, CDR2 YYDKDF (reference sequence). The CDR3 loop spans 13 amino acids. V lost 5 bases to trimming and J lost 6 bases, with 8 bases between them. DNA of the CDR3: TGTGCCACCAGCGCCAGTCTTAATTCACCCCTCCACTTT. Translating it yields CATSASLNSPLHF.

V usage is TRBV5-1 and J usage is TRBJ1-3; D call uncertain. V shed 5 bases and J shed 0 bases, with 12 bases lying between them. Germline loops: CDR1 SGHRS, CDR2 YFSETQ. CDR3 size: 15 residues. This CDR3 reads CASRPTELSGNTIYF. CDR3 nucleotides: TGCGCCAGCAGACCCACAGAGCTCTCTGGAAACACCATATATTTT.

The CDR3 loop is CASARAASYNEQFF. The CDR3 DNA sequence: TGTGCCAGTGCCCGAGCGGCATCCTACAATGAGCAGTTCTTC. The chain is built from TRBV19 and TRBJ2-1; D possibly corresponds to TRBD2 (5 bases). The V end was cut by 8 bases, the J end by 1 base, with 12 bases between. The CDR3 runs 14 residues. CDR1 and CDR2 (germline): LNHDA, SQIVND (reference sequence).

The chain is built from TRBV7-8 and TRBJ1-2; D not certain. Germline V gene data show CDR1 as SGHVS and CDR2 as FQNEAQ. This CDR3 has 14 amino acids. The V end was cut by 5 bases, the J end by 1 base, with 11 bases between. DNA of the CDR3: TGTGCCAGCAGCGTAGGCGGCGGTAACTATGGCTACACCTTC. Its translation: CASSVGGGNYGYTF.

V gene TRBV19 combines with J gene TRBJ2-3, with 8 nucleotides matching TRBD1. From germline, CDR1 is LNHDA and CDR2 SQIVND (reference sequence). The CDR3 runs to 15 residues. V dropped 5 bases and J dropped 1; count of bases not matched to a gene: 5. The chain's CDR3 is CASSLLGQGTDTQYF. Here the CDR3 DNA reads TGTGCCAGTAGTCTTTTGGGACAGGGCACAGATACGCAGTATTTT. Drawing the rest from reference TRBV19 and TRBJ2-3, the complete variable domain is DGGITQSPKYLFRKEGQNVTLSCEQNLNHDAMYWYRQDPGQGLRLIYYSQIVNDFQKGDIAEGYSVSREKKESFPLTVTSAQKNPTAFYLCASSLLGQGTDTQYFGPGTRLTVL.

This clone occurred once. The chain is built from TRBV19 and TRBJ1-2, with TRBD1 matching over 8 bases. CDR3 length: 16 amino acids. The junction had 9 bases not matched to a gene; V was cut back by 6 bases and J by 0 bases. Germline V gene data show CDR1 as LNHDA and CDR2 as SQIVND (reference sequence). In DNA, the CDR3 is TGTGCCAGTAGGATCTCCGGGACAGGTCCTAACTATGGCTACACCTTC. Amino acids: CASRISGTGPNYGYTF.

This clone showed up many times. The genes are TRBV7-6 and TRBJ2-7, with 7 bases matching TRBD1. V gave up 5 bases and J gave up 0 bases; unmatched junction bases: 7. The CDR3 is 15 residues long. Germline assignment: CDR1 SGHVS and CDR2 FNYEAQ. The CDR3 region is CASSPETGYSYEQYF. The CDR3, as DNA: TGTGCCAGCAGCCCCGAGACAGGGTACTCCTACGAGCAGTACTTC.

The CDR3 DNA is TGTGCCAGCAGCAAGACTCCGGGCTACGAGCAGTACTTC. Protein: CASSKTPGYEQYF. The rearrangement joins TRBV2 to TRBJ2-7, with D uncertain. The V end lost 6 bases, the J end lost 3 bases, and 12 bases lay between the germline ends. This CDR3 has 13 amino acids. The germline V gene encodes CDR1 SNHLY and CDR2 FYNNEI.

This clone was detected a few times. The DNA of the CDR3 is TGTGCCAGTAGTCTCACGACAGGCCCGTCGCGAGGAAACACCATATATTTT. Residues: CASSLTTGPSRGNTIYF. V is TRBV19 and J is TRBJ1-3; D might be TRBD1 (6 bases). The CDR3 is 17 amino acids. CDR1 is LNHDA, CDR2 SQIVND, per germline (reference sequence). Trimming shortened V by 5 bases and J by 4 bases, and 21 bases separated the two germline ends.

The gene calls are TRBV5-1 and TRBJ1-1; D not resolved. V lost 5 bases and J lost 1, with 12 bases in between. Germline values: CDR1 SGHRS, CDR2 YFSETQ. The CDR3 loop spans 14 amino acids. For the CDR3, the DNA is TGCGCCAGCAGTTCCGGTGAGTGGAACACTGAAGCTTTCTTT. Its translation: CASSSGEWNTEAFF.

The chain couples TRBV18 to TRBJ1-1; 7 nucleotides agree with TRBD1. The CDR3 spans 13 residues. V dropped 5 bases and J dropped 3; count of bases not matched to a gene: 3. Germline CDR1 KGHSH, CDR2 LQKENI. The CDR3 DNA reads TGTGCCAGCTCAGTCCAGGGGGACACTGAAGCTTTCTTT. Translating gives CASSVQGDTEAFF.